Following are 12 T cell receptor beta chains from one sample sequenced in a study of blood T cell repertoires in COVID-19. Here immunoSEQ multiplex PCR was the method, and the copy in TCRdb shows in-frame clones only, minus some. This sample has hundreds of thousands of clones, with around 90% found just once. Sample: PBMCs or T cells enriched from blood (not recorded which). The receptors here all came from a man aged 60-69 years who had recovered from COVID-19.

The V and J genes are TRBV25-1 and TRBJ2-3; D might be TRBD2 (5 bases). The germline V gene has CDR1 MGHDK and CDR2 SYGVNS. CDR3 size: 12 residues. V was clipped by 0 bases and J by 8 bases, with 6 bases between them. CDR3 DNA: TGTGCCAGCAGTGAATATGAGGGTACGCAGTATTTT. Protein sequence: CASSEYEGTQYF.

This rearrangement joins TRBV5-1 to TRBJ2-7, with D perhaps matching TRBD2 (6 bases). The CDR3 totals 13 residues. V shed 7 bases and J shed 6 bases, with 17 bases lying between them. Germline V CDR1 and CDR2: SGHRS, YFSETQ. CDR3 in DNA: TGCGCCAGCGGCCAGAAGGAGGGGTCCGAGCAGTACTTC. Translation: CASGQKEGSEQYF.

The chain uses TRBV19 and TRBJ1-6, with D perhaps matching TRBD1 (6 bases). Between the trimmed V and J ends, which lost 6 bases and 6 bases, there was a span of 12 bases. CDR3 length: 14 amino acids. Germline V gene lookup returns CDR1 LNHDA and CDR2 SQIVND (reference sequence). CDR3 residues: CASSSTGGNSPLHF. CDR3 coding DNA: TGTGCCAGTAGCTCGACAGGAGGTAATTCACCCCTCCACTTT.

J is TRBJ1-2 and V is TRBV27, with 7 bases that match TRBD1. This CDR3 is built from 14 residues. The junction had 6 bases not matched to a gene; V was cut back by 6 bases and J by 2 bases. Germline V lookup: CDR1 MNHEY, CDR2 SMNVEV (reference sequence). The CDR3 nucleotides are TGTGCCAGCAGCAAGGCAGGGGGAAACTATGGCTACACCTTC. This gives the protein CASSKAGGNYGYTF.

V gene TRBV4-2 combines with J gene TRBJ2-3; D might be TRBD1 (6 bases). CDR3 length equals 14 residues. Trimming left V 1 base short and J 4 bases short, with 9 bases between. The germline V gene encodes CDR1 LGHNA and CDR2 YNFKEQ. CDR3 amino acids: CASSQGQGPDTQYF. The CDR3, as DNA: TGTGCCAGCAGCCAAGGCCAGGGGCCAGATACGCAGTATTTT.

In the case of this clone: The sample carries other DNA sequences with the same CDR3. The chain links TRBV19 to TRBJ1-5, with D maybe TRBD1 (5 bases). V lost 3 bases and J lost 2, with 11 bases in between. There are 15 residues in the CDR3. Per germline, CDR1 LNHDA and CDR2 SQIVND (reference sequence). This chain's CDR3 is CASSIWGQGNQPQHF. The CDR3 DNA reads TGTGCCAGTAGTATCTGGGGCCAAGGCAATCAGCCCCAGCATTTT.

The chain carries TRBV3-1 (or the pseudogene TRBV3-2) and TRBJ1-6, with 10 bases lining up with TRBD1. The CDR3 sequence is 16 residues long. The germline V gene has CDR1 LGHDT and CDR2 YNNKEL (reference sequence). J lost 3 bases, V lost 4 bases, and 3 bases had no gene match. The CDR3 spells CASSRQGARYNSPLHF. The CDR3 nucleotides read TGTGCCAGCAGCCGACAGGGGGCGCGCTATAATTCACCCCTCCACTTT.

V and J are TRBV6-5 and TRBJ2-7; D is ambiguous. Germline lookup yields CDR1 MNHEY and CDR2 SVGAGI. The V end was cut by 3 bases, the J end by 1 base, with 10 bases between. The length of the CDR3 is 14 residues. CDR3 in amino acids: CASSYTSTSYEQYF. The DNA of the CDR3 is TGTGCCAGCAGTTATACGTCGACTTCCTACGAGCAGTACTTC.

The V call is TRBV28, the J call TRBJ1-6; unclear D gene. The CDR3 runs 15 residues. Trimming stripped 3 bases from V and 4 bases from J, with 10 bases between. CDR1 is MDHEN, CDR2 SYDVKM, per germline. The CDR3 DNA is TGTGCCAGCAGTTTCAGCGCCGCGTATAATTCACCCCTCCACTTT. Amino acids: CASSFSAAYNSPLHF.

V usage is TRBV7-3 and J usage is TRBJ2-2; TRBD1 matches 12 bases. V lost 0 bases and J lost 6; bases outside the gene matches: 11. This CDR3 spans 19 amino acids. Germline V gene data show CDR1 as SGHTA and CDR2 as FQGTGA. The CDR3 nucleotides are TGTGCCAGCAGCTTAACTGGACCGGGACAGGGGGCGCGGGCCGGGGAGCTGTTTTTT. Encoded protein: CASSLTGPGQGARAGELFF.

This chain joins TRBV6-5 and TRBJ1-2, with D perhaps matching TRBD1 (6 bases). Germline V CDR1 and CDR2: MNHEY, SVGAGI. The CDR3 covers 12 residues. Trimming cost V 4 bases and J 5 bases, with 8 bases left between them. The CDR3 nucleotides read TGTGCCAGCAGTTCTGGACAGTATGGCTACACCTTC. This translates into CASSSGQYGYTF.

The chain links TRBV2 to TRBJ2-1; D is uncertain. This CDR3 spans 15 amino acids. The V end was cut by 7 bases, the J end by 0 bases, with 13 bases between. The germline V gene has CDR1 SNHLY and CDR2 FYNNEI. CDR3 region: CASTGPLSSYNEQFF. The CDR3 nucleotides read TGTGCCAGCACAGGTCCTTTGAGCTCCTACAATGAGCAGTTCTTC.